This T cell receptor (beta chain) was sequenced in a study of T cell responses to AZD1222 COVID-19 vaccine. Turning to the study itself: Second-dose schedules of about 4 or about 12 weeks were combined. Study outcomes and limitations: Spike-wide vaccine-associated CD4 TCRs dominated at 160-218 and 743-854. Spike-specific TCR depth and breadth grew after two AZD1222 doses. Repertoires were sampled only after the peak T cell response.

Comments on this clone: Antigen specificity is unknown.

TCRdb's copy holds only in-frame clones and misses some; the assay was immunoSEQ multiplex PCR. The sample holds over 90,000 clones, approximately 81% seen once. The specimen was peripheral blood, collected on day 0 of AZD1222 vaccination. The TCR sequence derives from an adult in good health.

The CDR3 loop reads CSASPQGFLYGYTF. The CDR3 DNA follows: TGCAGTGCTAGTCCGCAGGGGTTCCTCTATGGCTACACCTTC. This chain joins TRBV20-1 and TRBJ1-2; possibly TRBD1 for D (6 bases). Trimming removed 3 bases at V and 4 bases at J, with 15 bases between. The CDR3 is made up of 14 amino acids. The V gene's germline CDR1 is DFQATT and CDR2 SNEGSKA (reference sequence).